The entry that follows covers one T cell receptor beta chain sequence. These data are taken from a study of blood T cell repertoires in COVID-19. Study overall: Italy, Spain and the United States were the sources of the convalescent and acute COVID-19 samples. The cDNA or gDNA used as material had been derived from T cells, B-cell-depleted T cells, or PBMCs.

Sequencing was performed with immunoSEQ multiplex PCR; in TCRdb, only in-frame clones are kept and a portion is missing. This table has 450,000 or so clones, 80% to 95% appearing once. The J segment lost 5 bases and the V segment lost 4 bases, leaving 11 bases of the junction unmatched. Germline V gene sequence: CDR1 SGHDN, CDR2 FVKESK. The CDR3 totals 16 residues. Those enrolled, adults aged 18 to 89 years, came from fewer than 25 US areas. The recovered donors of Cohort 3 showed two negative PCRs, clearance, or symptom resolution. Sequencing used PBMCs or T cells enriched from blood (not recorded which). V usage is TRBV14 and J usage is TRBJ2-5; 9 bases line up with TRBD2. This TCR came from a man aged 18 to 35 who had recovered from COVID-19. In nucleotides, the CDR3 is TGTGCCAGCAGCCTCCGACCTATCGGACTAGCGGAGACCCAGTACTTC. Its protein product is CASSLRPIGLAETQYF. Full variable domain (outside the CDR3, taken from reference TRBV14 and TRBJ2-5): EAGVTQFPSHSVIEKGQTVTLRCDPISGHDNLYWYRRVMGKEIKFLLHFVKESKQDESGMPNNRFLAERTGGTYSTLKVQPAELEDSGVYFCASSLRPIGLAETQYFGPGTRLLVL.